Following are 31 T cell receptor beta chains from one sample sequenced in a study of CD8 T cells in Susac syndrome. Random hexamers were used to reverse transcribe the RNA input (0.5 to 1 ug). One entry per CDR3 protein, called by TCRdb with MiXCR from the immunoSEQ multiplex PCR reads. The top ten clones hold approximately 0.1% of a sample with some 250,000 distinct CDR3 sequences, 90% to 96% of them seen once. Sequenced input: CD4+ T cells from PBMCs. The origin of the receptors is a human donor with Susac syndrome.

For the CDR3, the DNA is TGCAGCGCGGATCAGCGGGAGGGCGGCGAGCAGTACTTC. This translates into CSADQREGGEQYF. The chain recombines TRBV29-1 with TRBJ2-7, with 10 bases that match TRBD2. The CDR3 is made up of 13 amino acids. CDR1 is SQVTM and CDR2 is ANQGSEA in the germline V gene. V was pared by 7 bases and J by 6 bases, with 9 bases of the junction left unmatched.

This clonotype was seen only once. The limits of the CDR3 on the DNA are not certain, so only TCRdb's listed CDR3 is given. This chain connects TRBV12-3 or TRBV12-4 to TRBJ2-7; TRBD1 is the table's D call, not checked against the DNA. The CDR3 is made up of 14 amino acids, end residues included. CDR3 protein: CASSSSGPSMKQYF.

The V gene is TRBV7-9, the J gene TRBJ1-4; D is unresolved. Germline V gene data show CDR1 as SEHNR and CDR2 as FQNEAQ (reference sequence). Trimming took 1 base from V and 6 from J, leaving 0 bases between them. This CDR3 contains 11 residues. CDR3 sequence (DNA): TGTGCCAGCAGCTTAGATGAAAAACTGTTTTTT. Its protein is CASSLDEKLFF.

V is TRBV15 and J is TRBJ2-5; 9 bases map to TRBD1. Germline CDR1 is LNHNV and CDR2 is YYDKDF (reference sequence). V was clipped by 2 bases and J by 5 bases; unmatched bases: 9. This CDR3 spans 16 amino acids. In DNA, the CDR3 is TGTGCCACCAGCAGAACTCCGGGACAGGGATCGGAGACCCAGTACTTC. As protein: CATSRTPGQGSETQYF.

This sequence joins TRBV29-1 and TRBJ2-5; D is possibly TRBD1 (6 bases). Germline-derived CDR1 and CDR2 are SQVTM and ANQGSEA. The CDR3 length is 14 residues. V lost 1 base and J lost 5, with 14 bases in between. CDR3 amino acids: CSVEAPLQGETQYF. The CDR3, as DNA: TGCAGCGTTGAAGCACCCCTCCAGGGGGAGACCCAGTACTTC.

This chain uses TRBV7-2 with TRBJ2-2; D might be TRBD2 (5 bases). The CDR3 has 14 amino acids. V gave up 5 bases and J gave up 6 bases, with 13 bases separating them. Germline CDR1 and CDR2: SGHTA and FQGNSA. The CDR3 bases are TGTGCCAGCAGCGCAACCTTAGCGCCCGGGGAGCTGTTTTTT. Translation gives CASSATLAPGELFF.

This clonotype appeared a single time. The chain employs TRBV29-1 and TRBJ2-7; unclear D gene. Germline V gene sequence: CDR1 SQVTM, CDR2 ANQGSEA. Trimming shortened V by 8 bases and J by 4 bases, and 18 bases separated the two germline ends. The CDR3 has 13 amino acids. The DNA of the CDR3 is TGCAGCCCCGGAGTGTCTCCAGAGTACGAGCAGTACTTC. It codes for CSPGVSPEYEQYF.

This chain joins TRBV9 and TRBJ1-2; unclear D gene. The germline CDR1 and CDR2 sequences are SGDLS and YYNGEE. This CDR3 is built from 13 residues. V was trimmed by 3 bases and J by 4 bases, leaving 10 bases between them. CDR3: CASSARDSYGYTF. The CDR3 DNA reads TGTGCCAGCAGCGCAAGGGATTCCTATGGCTACACCTTC.

The CDR3 region is CAWKTPGQPWREQFF. CDR3 in DNA: TGTGCCTGGAAAACCCCGGGACAGCCTTGGCGCGAGCAGTTCTTC. This chain links TRBV30 with TRBJ2-1, with TRBD1 identical over 7 bases. CDR1 and CDR2 (germline): GTSNPN, SVGIG (reference sequence). CDR3 size: 15 residues. V shed 4 bases, J shed 10 bases, and the junction held 16 bases outside the gene matches.

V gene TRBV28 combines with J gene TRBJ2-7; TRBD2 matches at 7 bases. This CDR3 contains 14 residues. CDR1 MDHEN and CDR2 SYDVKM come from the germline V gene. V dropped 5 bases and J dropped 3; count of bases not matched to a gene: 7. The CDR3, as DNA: TGTGCCAGCAGTCCCTCGGGGAGGGTCTACGAGCAGTACTTC. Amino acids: CASSPSGRVYEQYF.

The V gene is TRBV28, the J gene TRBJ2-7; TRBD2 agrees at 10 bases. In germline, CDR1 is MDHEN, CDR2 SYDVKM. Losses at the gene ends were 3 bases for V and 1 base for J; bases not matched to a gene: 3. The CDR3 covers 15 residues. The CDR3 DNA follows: TGTGCCAGCAGTTTCACTAGCGGGATATCCTACGAGCAGTACTTC. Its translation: CASSFTSGISYEQYF.

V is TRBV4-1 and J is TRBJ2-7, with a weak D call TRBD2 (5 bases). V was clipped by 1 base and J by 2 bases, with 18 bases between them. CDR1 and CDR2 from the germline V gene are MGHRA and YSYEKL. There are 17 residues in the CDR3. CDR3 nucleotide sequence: TGCGCCAGCAGCCAAGCCCCTGGCATAGCGAAGACCTACGAGCAGTACTTC. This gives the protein CASSQAPGIAKTYEQYF.

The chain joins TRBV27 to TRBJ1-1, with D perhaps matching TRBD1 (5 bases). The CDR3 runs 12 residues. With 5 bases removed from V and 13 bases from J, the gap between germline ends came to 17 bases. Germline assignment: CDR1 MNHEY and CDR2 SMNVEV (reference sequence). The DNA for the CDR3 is TGTGCCAGCAGTCCCTCCGGGGGTATGGGTTTCTTT. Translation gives CASSPSGGMGFF.

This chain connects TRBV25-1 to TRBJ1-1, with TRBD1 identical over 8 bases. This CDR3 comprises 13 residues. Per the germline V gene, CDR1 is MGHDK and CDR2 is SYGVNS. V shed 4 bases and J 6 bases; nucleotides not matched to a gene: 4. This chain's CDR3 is CASSVQGGAEAFF. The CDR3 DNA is TGTGCCAGCAGTGTACAGGGGGGCGCTGAAGCTTTCTTT. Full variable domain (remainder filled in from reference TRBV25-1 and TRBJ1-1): EADIYQTPRYLVIGTGKKITLECSQTMGHDKMYWYQQDPGMELHLIHYSYGVNSTEKGDLSSESTVSRIRTEHFPLTLESARPSHTSQYLCASSVQGGAEAFFGQGTRLTVV.

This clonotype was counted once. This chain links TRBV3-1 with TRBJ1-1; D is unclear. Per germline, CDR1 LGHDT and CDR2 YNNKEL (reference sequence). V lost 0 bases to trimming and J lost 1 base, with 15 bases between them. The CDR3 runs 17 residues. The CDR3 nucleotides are TGTGCCAGCAGCCAAGAGGTGACTTCGGTAGCGAACACTGAAGCTTTCTTT. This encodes CASSQEVTSVANTEAFF.

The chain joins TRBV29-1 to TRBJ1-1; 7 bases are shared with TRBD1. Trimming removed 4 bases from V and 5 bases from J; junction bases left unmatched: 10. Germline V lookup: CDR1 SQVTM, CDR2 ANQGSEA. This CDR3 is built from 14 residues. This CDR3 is CSVVYRGRGTEAFF. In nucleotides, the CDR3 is TGCAGCGTTGTGTACAGGGGCCGGGGAACTGAAGCTTTCTTT.

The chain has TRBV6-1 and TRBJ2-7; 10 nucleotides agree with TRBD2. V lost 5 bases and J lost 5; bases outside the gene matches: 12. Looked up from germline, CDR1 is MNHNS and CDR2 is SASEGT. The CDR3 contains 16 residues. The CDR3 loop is CASSRPLAGLAHEQYF. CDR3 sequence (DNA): TGTGCCAGCAGTCGCCCCTTAGCGGGACTAGCGCACGAGCAGTACTTC.

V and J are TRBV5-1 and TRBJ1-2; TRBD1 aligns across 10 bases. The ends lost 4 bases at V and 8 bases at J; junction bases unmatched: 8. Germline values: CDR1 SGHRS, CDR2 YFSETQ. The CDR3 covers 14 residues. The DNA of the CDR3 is TGCGCCAGCAGCATCAGACAGGGGGCGGGAGGCTACACCTTC. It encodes CASSIRQGAGGYTF.

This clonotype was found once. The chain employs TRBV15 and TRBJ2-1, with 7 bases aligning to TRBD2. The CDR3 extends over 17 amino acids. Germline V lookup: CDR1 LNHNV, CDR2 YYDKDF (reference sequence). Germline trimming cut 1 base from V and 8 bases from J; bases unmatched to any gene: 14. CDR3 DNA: TGTGCCACCAGCAGAGGTTTTGGCGGGAGCAGTTACGATGAGCAGTTCTTC. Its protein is CATSRGFGGSSYDEQFF.

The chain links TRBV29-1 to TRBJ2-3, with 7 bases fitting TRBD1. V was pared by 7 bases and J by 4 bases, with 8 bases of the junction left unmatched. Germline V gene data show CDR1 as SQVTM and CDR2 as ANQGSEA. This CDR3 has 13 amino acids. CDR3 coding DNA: TGCAGCGGTGCCGGACAGGAGTCAGATACGCAGTATTTT. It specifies CSGAGQESDTQYF.

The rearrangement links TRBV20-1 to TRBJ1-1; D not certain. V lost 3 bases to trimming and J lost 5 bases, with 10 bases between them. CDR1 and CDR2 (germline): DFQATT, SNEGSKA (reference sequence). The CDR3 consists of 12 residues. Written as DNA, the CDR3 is TGCAGTGCTAGGGGCAGTGGGACTGAAGCTTTCTTT. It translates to CSARGSGTEAFF.

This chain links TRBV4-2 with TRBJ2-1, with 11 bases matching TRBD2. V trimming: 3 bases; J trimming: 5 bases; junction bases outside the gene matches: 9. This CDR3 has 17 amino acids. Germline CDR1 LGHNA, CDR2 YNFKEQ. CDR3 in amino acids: CASSHIAGGRPHNEQFF. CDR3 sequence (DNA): TGTGCCAGCAGCCACATAGCGGGAGGGCGGCCTCACAATGAGCAGTTCTTC.

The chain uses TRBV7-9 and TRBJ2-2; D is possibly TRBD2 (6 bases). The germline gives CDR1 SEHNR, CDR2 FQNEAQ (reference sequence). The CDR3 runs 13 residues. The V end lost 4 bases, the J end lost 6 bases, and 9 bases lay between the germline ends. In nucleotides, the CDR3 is TGTGCCAGCAGCTACCGCGGGGCCGGGGAGCTGTTTTTT. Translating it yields CASSYRGAGELFF.

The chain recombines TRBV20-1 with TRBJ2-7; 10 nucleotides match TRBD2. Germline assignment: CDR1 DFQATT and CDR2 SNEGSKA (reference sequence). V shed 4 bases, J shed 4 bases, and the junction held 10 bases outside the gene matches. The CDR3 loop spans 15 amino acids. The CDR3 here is CSATPTLGLAYEQYF. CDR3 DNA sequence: TGCAGTGCTACCCCCACGTTGGGACTAGCGTACGAGCAGTACTTC.

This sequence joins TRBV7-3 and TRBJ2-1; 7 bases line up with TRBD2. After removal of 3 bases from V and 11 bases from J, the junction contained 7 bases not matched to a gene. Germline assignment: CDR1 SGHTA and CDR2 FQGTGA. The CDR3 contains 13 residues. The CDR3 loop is CASSLWGGLQQFF. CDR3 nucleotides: TGTGCCAGCAGCTTGTGGGGGGGGTTGCAGCAGTTCTTC. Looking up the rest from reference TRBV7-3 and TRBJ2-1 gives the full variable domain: GAGVSQTPSNKVTEKGKYVELRCDPISGHTALYWYRQSLGQGPEFLIYFQGTGAADDSGLPNDRFFAVRPEGSVSTLKIQRTERGDSAVYLCASSLWGGLQQFFGPGTRLTVL.

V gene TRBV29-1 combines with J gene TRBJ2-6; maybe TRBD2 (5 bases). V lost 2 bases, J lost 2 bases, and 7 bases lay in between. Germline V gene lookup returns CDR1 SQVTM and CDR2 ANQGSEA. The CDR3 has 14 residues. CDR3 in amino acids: CSVEHGAGANVLTF. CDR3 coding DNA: TGCAGCGTTGAACACGGGGCTGGGGCCAACGTCCTGACTTTC.

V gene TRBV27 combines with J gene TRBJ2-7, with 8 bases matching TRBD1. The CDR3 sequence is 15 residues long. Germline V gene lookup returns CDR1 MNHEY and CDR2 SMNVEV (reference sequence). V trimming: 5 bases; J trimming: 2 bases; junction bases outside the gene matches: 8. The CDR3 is CASSPHLDRAYEQYF. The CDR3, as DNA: TGTGCCAGCAGTCCACACCTGGACAGGGCCTACGAGCAGTACTTC.

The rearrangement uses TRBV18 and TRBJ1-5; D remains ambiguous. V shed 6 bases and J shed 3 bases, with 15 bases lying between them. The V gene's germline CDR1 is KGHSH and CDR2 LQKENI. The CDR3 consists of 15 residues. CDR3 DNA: TGTGCCAGCTCCCAGAAGGAGGGCGTCAATCAGCCCCAGCATTTT. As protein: CASSQKEGVNQPQHF.

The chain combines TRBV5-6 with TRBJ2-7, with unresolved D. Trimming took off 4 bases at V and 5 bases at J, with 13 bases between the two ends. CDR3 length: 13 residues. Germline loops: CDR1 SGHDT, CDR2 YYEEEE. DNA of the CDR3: TGTGCCAGCAGCCCCCCCCATTCTCACGAGCAGTACTTC. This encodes CASSPPHSHEQYF.

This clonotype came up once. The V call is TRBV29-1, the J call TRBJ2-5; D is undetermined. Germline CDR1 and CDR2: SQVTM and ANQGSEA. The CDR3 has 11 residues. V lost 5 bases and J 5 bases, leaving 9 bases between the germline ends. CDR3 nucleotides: TGCAGCGTTAACTCTGGGGAGACCCAGTACTTC. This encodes CSVNSGETQYF.

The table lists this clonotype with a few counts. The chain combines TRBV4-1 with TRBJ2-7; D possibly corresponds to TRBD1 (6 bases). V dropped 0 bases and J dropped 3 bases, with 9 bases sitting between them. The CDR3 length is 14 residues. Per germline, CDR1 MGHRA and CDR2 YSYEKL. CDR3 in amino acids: CASSQEGRGYEQYF. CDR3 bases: TGCGCCAGCAGCCAAGAGGGCAGGGGCTACGAGCAGTACTTC.